The rows below give T cell receptor beta chains drawn from one sample of a study of cytomegalovirus exposure and HLA in healthy donors. TCRdb keeps only in-frame clones here, not all; method: immunoSEQ multiplex PCR. The sample contains 85,000 to 130,000 clones, more than 65% of which appear only once. Sequencing was performed on PBMCs. These receptors were collected from a woman in her late teens or twenties in good health and CMV-seropositive. The CDR3 runs from the conserved cysteine through the conserved F or W. A D gene is named only where the DNA matches it firmly. Size tells how often a clone was seen (once, few, many) or the class of an expanded clone, and some rows leave it out.

J: TRBJ2-7; size: few; V: TRBV11-3; D: TRBD2; DNA: TGTGCCAGCAGCACCGGACTAGCGGGAGGGCGTGAGCAGTACTTC; CDR3: CASSTGLAGGREQYF
J: TRBJ2-7; size: NA; V: TRBV7-9; D: TRBD2; DNA: TGTGCCAGCAGCTCAAGGAGGCGGGAGCAAACCTACGAGCAGTACTTC; CDR3: CASSSRRREQTYEQYF
J: TRBJ2-3; size: few; V: TRBV7-9; D: NA; DNA: TGTGCCAGCAGCTTAGTACAGACAGATACGCAGTATTTT; CDR3: CASSLVQTDTQYF
J: TRBJ2-1; size: NA; V: TRBV6-4; D: TRBD1; DNA: TGTGCCAGCAGTGACTCCCCAGGGGGCGGTTGGCAGAGGGGCAATGAGCAGTTCTTC; CDR3: CASSDSPGGGWQRGNEQFF
J: TRBJ2-3; size: NA; V: TRBV29-1; D: TRBD2; DNA: TGCAGCACCACCGGTGCGGGGGGGACAGATACGCAGTATTTT; CDR3: CSTTGAGGTDTQYF
J: TRBJ1-2; size: NA; V: TRBV5-1; D: NA; DNA: TGCGCCAGCAGCTTTGGAGGTCGCTCCTATGGCTACACCTTC; CDR3: CASSFGGRSYGYTF
J: TRBJ2-5; size: NA; V: TRBV11-2; D: NA; DNA: TGTGCCAGCAGCACGAACCTTGCGGAGACCCAGTACTTC; CDR3: CASSTNLAETQYF
J: TRBJ2-7; size: few; V: TRBV7-2; D: NA; DNA: TGTGCCAGCAGCTTAGGGGTGGCTAGCTCGGGGTACGAGCAGTACTTC; CDR3: CASSLGVASSGYEQYF
J: TRBJ2-3; size: NA; V: TRBV25-1; D: TRBD1; DNA: TGTGCCAGCAGTGCCGGACAGGGTGGAGATACGCAGTATTTT; CDR3: CASSAGQGGDTQYF
J: TRBJ2-5; size: NA; V: TRBV10-3; D: TRBD1; DNA: TGTGCCATCAGTGGGACAGGAGAGACCCAGTACTTC; CDR3: CAISGTGETQYF
J: TRBJ1-1; size: NA; V: TRBV14; D: NA; DNA: TGTGCCAGCAGCCAAGAAGTAATTGACAGGATAGGATCTGAAGCTTTCTTT; CDR3: CASSQEVIDRIGSEAFF
J: TRBJ2-5; size: NA; V: TRBV5-4; D: NA; DNA: TGTGCCAGCAGCTTTGGTCGGGGGGAGACCCAGTACTTC; CDR3: CASSFGRGETQYF
J: TRBJ2-1; size: NA; V: TRBV5-1; D: NA; DNA: TGCGCCAGCAGCTTGACGCCAAGTCAGGCAGAGCAGTTCTTC; CDR3: CASSLTPSQAEQFF
J: TRBJ1-1; size: NA; V: TRBV2; D: NA; DNA: TGTGCCAGCAGTCTGTTTCCTGAAGCTTTCTTT; CDR3: CASSLFPEAFF
J: TRBJ1-4; size: NA; V: TRBV7-2; D: TRBD1; DNA: TGTGCCAGCAGCCCCCGACAGGGAGGAACTAATGAAAAACTGTTTTTT; CDR3: CASSPRQGGTNEKLFF
J: TRBJ2-7; size: NA; V: TRBV6-5; D: TRBD2; DNA: TGTGCCAGCAGTAAACTAGCGGGAAGCTCCTACGAGCAGTACTTC; CDR3: CASSKLAGSSYEQYF
J: TRBJ2-2; size: few; V: TRBV7-2; D: NA; DNA: TGTGCCAGCAGCTTAGAACCCGCACAGAACACCGGGGAGCTGTTTTTT; CDR3: CASSLEPAQNTGELFF
J: TRBJ2-7; size: NA; V: TRBV18; D: NA; DNA: TGTGCCAGCTCACTCTACAGGGACGAGCAGTACTTC; CDR3: CASSLYRDEQYF
J: TRBJ1-5; size: NA; V: TRBV6-6; D: NA; DNA: TGTGCCAGCAGTTACCCCTCTAGCAATCAGCCCCAGCATTTT; CDR3: CASSYPSSNQPQHF
J: TRBJ2-7; size: NA; V: TRBV7-9; D: TRBD2; DNA: TGTGCCAGCAGCTCCCCTCGACTAGCGGGACCCTACGAGCAGTACTTC; CDR3: CASSSPRLAGPYEQYF
J: TRBJ2-7; size: NA; V: TRBV7-5; D: NA; DNA: TGTGTCAGAAGCTTAGGTGGGAGAGGGTCCTACGAGCAGTACTTC; CDR3: CVRSLGGRGSYEQYF
J: TRBJ2-3; size: few; V: TRBV27; D: TRBD1; DNA: TGTGCCAGCAGTAGGGGGACAGGGCAAGCAGATACGCAGTATTTT; CDR3: CASSRGTGQADTQYF
J: TRBJ2-1; size: NA; V: TRBV4-3; D: NA; DNA: TGCGCCAGCAGCCAATCGGTACTAACTTACAATGAGCAGTTCTTC; CDR3: CASSQSVLTYNEQFF
J: TRBJ2-7; size: NA; V: TRBV28; D: TRBD1; DNA: TGTGCCAGCAGTTTATTGCGCGGCAGGGGGATAGACGAGCAGTACTTC; CDR3: CASSLLRGRGIDEQYF
J: TRBJ1-1; size: few; V: TRBV10-3; D: NA; DNA: TGTGCCATCAGTTTAGACAGCATGAACACTGAAGCTTTCTTT; CDR3: CAISLDSMNTEAFF
J: TRBJ2-6; size: few; V: TRBV6-4; D: TRBD2; DNA: TGTGCCAGCAGTGACGGTCTAGCGGGAGGCCTCTCTGGGGCCAACGTCCTGACTTTC; CDR3: CASSDGLAGGLSGANVLTF
J: TRBJ2-5; size: many; V: TRBV6-5; D: TRBD1; DNA: TGTGCCAGCAGTTACGACTGGGACAGGCAAGAGACCCAGTACTTC; CDR3: CASSYDWDRQETQYF
J: TRBJ2-6; size: NA; V: TRBV10-3; D: TRBD1; DNA: TGTGCCATCAGTGAGTCTGGGGGGACAGGGCCCTCTGGGGCCAACGTCCTGACTTTC; CDR3: CAISESGGTGPSGANVLTF
J: TRBJ2-3; size: NA; V: TRBV28; D: NA; DNA: TGTGCCAGCAGTTTACGGGGAGATGGGACAGATACGCAGTATTTT; CDR3: CASSLRGDGTDTQYF
J: TRBJ2-5; size: NA; V: TRBV25-1; D: NA; DNA: TGTGCCAGCAGCCCCTCCACCCTACCTCAAGAGACCCAGTACTTC; CDR3: CASSPSTLPQETQYF
J: TRBJ1-4; size: NA; V: TRBV4-3; D: NA; DNA: TGCGCCAGCAGCCAAGATTTTGCAGGCCGAAATGAAAAACTGTTTTTT; CDR3: CASSQDFAGRNEKLFF
J: TRBJ1-5; size: NA; V: TRBV28; D: TRBD1; DNA: TGTGCCAGCTTAGAGAGGGGGCTAATTCAGCCCCAGCATTTT; CDR3: CASLERGLIQPQHF
J: TRBJ2-7; size: NA; V: TRBV19; D: NA; DNA: TGTGCCAGTAGTATATCGGGGAGCAATTCCTACGAGCAGTACTTC; CDR3: CASSISGSNSYEQYF
J: TRBJ2-1; size: NA; V: TRBV4-2; D: TRBD2; DNA: TGTGCCAGCAGCCAAGAATTAGCGGGAGCCGATGAGCAGTTCTTC; CDR3: CASSQELAGADEQFF
J: TRBJ2-7; size: NA; V: TRBV5-4; D: TRBD2; DNA: TGTGCCAGCAGCTTGTCCGGGACTATTCACTACGAGCAGTACTTC; CDR3: CASSLSGTIHYEQYF
J: TRBJ2-2; size: NA; V: TRBV5-4; D: NA; DNA: TGTGCCAGCAGCGGGGAGTACACCGGGGAGCTGTTTTTT; CDR3: CASSGEYTGELFF
J: TRBJ2-4; size: NA; V: TRBV2; D: NA; DNA: TGTGCCAGCAGGGAGATAGCCAAAAACATTCAGTACTTC; CDR3: CASREIAKNIQYF
J: TRBJ1-4; size: NA; V: TRBV25-1; D: TRBD1; DNA: TGTGCCAGCAGTGCCGGGACAGGTGAAAAACTGTTTTTT; CDR3: CASSAGTGEKLFF
J: TRBJ2-5; size: NA; V: TRBV28; D: NA; DNA: TGTGCCAGCAGTTTAGGAGGGCAAGAGACCCAGTACTTC; CDR3: CASSLGGQETQYF
J: TRBJ1-1; size: few; V: TRBV11-2; D: TRBD1; DNA: TGTGCCAGCAGCTTAGGGGACAGGGTACCTGAAGCTTTCTTT; CDR3: CASSLGDRVPEAFF
J: TRBJ2-3; size: NA; V: TRBV6-4; D: NA; DNA: TGTGCCAGCAGTGATCTTCCTAGGGGGGATACGCAGTATTTT; CDR3: CASSDLPRGDTQYF